This TCR beta chain is from a study of T cells in Graves' hyperthyroidism and ophthalmopathy. RNA transcripts provided the source from which TCR beta CDR3 regions were amplified. First-round RT-PCR targeting the TCR CDR3 was performed with the HTBI primer set. Each CDR3 protein is one row after TCRdb ran MiXCR on the multiplex PCR reads. This sample has about 640,000 distinct CDR3 sequences; roughly 46% occur once, and the top ten carry roughly 7.2%. The CDR3 runs to 13 residues. After removal of 6 bases from V and 8 bases from J, the junction contained 8 bases not matched to a gene. Looked up from germline, CDR1 is SGHTA and CDR2 is FQGNSA.

The chain joins TRBV7-2 to TRBJ1-2; 8 bases agree with TRBD1. The sequence was obtained from an adult man with Graves' disease, either hyperthyroidism or ophthalmopathy (not recorded which). Sequencing used peripheral blood or thyroid tissue (not recorded which). The CDR3 is CASSVTPGGGYTF. CDR3 in DNA: TGTGCCAGCAGTGTGACTCCAGGGGGCGGCTACACCTTC.